Sequencing of this TCR beta chain was carried out in a study of T cells in Graves' hyperthyroidism and ophthalmopathy. TCR beta CDR3 regions were amplified from RNA. First-round RT-PCR targeting the TCR CDR3 was performed with the HTBI primer set. TCRdb redid the calling of the multiplex PCR reads with MiXCR, one entry per CDR3 protein. Of 700,000 to 850,000 distinct CDR3 sequences in the sample, roughly 32% were seen once. The CDR3 consists of 13 residues. Trimming removed 1 base from V and 7 bases from J, with 5 bases in between. Germline loops: CDR1 SGHTA, CDR2 FQGNSA. This clonotype was seen at least ten times. Clinical symptoms, serum thyroxine, TRAb, thyroid ultrasound and orbital computed tomography established diagnosis. Extraction of PBMCs used roughly 9.6 ml of fresh peripheral blood.

The chain combines TRBV7-2 with TRBJ1-6; D gene unclear. The TCR originated in a woman aged 40 to 55 with Graves' hyperthyroidism. The material sequenced was blood. CDR3 DNA: TGTGCCAGCAGCTTAGAGGTCAATTCACCCCTCCACTTT. The encoded protein is CASSLEVNSPLHF.